This T cell receptor beta chain derives from a study of T cell changes during pregnancy in multiple sclerosis. Generated by immunoSEQ multiplex PCR, the TCRdb table keeps only in-frame clones and is missing some. The profile covers about 50,000 clones, with just over 90% appearing a single time and approximately 0.4% taken by the ten largest. Per germline, CDR1 SGHRS and CDR2 YFSETQ. V lost 5 bases to trimming and J lost 0 bases, with 12 bases between them. This CDR3 has 15 amino acids. The genes are TRBV5-1 and TRBJ1-3, with D unresolved. This clonotype originated in a female donor with multiple sclerosis, enrolled in a pregnancy study. Sequencing was performed on CD4+ T cells from peripheral blood mononuclear cells, taken before pregnancy. CDR3 residues: CASRGRRDSGNTIYF. In DNA, the CDR3 is TGCGCCAGCAGGGGAAGACGGGACTCTGGAAACACCATATATTTT.